The rows below give T cell receptor beta chains drawn from one sample of a study of PD-1 blockade in classical Hodgkin lymphoma. This table comes from immunoSEQ multiplex PCR, and its TCRdb copy is limited to in-frame clones, with some not included. The table includes some 90,000 clones, about nine tenths detected once. The material sequenced was peripheral blood mononuclear cells (PBMCs), taken before the second cycle of nivolumab. The origin of the receptors is a human donor with classical Hodgkin lymphoma. The CDR3 runs from the conserved cysteine through the conserved F or W. D genes are given only for firm matches. Clone size, where shown, is once, few, many, or a class for clones that have expanded.

CDR3 length | J gene | V gene | D gene | clone size | CDR3 protein | CDR3 DNA
15 | TRBJ2-2 | TRBV5-4 | TRBD1 | NA | CASSSPGTGSGELFF | TGTGCCAGCAGCTCCCCCGGGACAGGGTCCGGGGAGCTGTTTTTT
9 | TRBJ1-1 | TRBV30 | NA | NA | CAWSPPAFF | TGTGCCTGGAGTCCCCCGGCTTTCTTT
11 | TRBJ2-5 | TRBV11-3 | NA | once | CASSPGETQYF | TGTGCCAGCAGCCCCGGCGAGACCCAGTACTTC
17 | TRBJ2-2 | TRBV7-7 | NA | NA | CASSPRPGTANTGELFF | TGTGCCAGCAGCCCCCGCCCCGGGACGGCGAACACCGGGGAGCTGTTTTTT
17 | TRBJ1-5 | TRBV5-5 | TRBD1 | NA | CASSEGQGINSNQPQHF | TGTGCCAGCAGCGAAGGACAGGGCATAAACAGCAATCAGCCCCAGCATTTT
17 | TRBJ1-5 | TRBV5-4 | TRBD1 | NA | CASSAGTGGLSNQPQHF | TGTGCCAGCAGCGCCGGGACAGGGGGCCTAAGCAATCAGCCCCAGCATTTT
20 | TRBJ2-2 | TRBV19 | NA | NA | CASRLRQGRQAGVFTGELFF | TGTGCCAGTAGACTCCGACAGGGGCGACAGGCGGGAGTCTTCACCGGGGAGCTGTTTTTT
12 | TRBJ2-7 | TRBV10-3 | NA | NA | CAIRDNSYEQYF | TGTGCCATCAGGGACAACTCCTACGAGCAGTACTTC
13 | TRBJ2-1 | TRBV18 | NA | NA | CASSPEVDNEQFF | TGTGCCAGCTCACCAGAGGTGGATAATGAGCAGTTCTTC
15 | TRBJ1-2 | TRBV7-6 | NA | NA | CASSPQEGEFYGYTF | TGTGCCAGCAGTCCCCAAGAGGGGGAGTTCTATGGCTACACCTTC
12 | TRBJ2-1 | TRBV4-1 | NA | once | CASSLLGNEQFF | TGCGCCAGCAGCCTTCTCGGGAATGAGCAGTTCTTC
13 | TRBJ1-1 | TRBV30 | NA | NA | CAARRGGNTEAFF | TGTGCTGCCCGGAGGGGAGGAAACACTGAAGCTTTCTTT
14 | TRBJ2-7 | TRBV19 | NA | NA | CASSTSSVSYEQYF | TGTGCCAGTAGTACTTCTAGCGTCTCCTACGAGCAGTACTTC
13 | TRBJ2-5 | TRBV11-2 | NA | NA | CASSLGPQETQYF | TGTGCCAGCAGCCTGGGACCGCAAGAGACCCAGTACTTC
16 | TRBJ1-1 | TRBV5-1 | NA | NA | CASSSFPGTSNTEAFF | TGCGCCAGCAGCTCGTTTCCCGGGACCTCGAACACTGAAGCTTTCTTT
14 | TRBJ1-1 | TRBV5-8 | NA | NA | CASRLGQYGTEAFF | TGTGCCAGCAGATTGGGCCAATACGGCACTGAAGCTTTCTTT
15 | TRBJ1-1 | TRBV7-9 | TRBD1 | NA | CASSTTGGVLTEAFF | TGTGCCAGCAGTACGACAGGGGGGGTTTTGACTGAAGCTTTCTTT
15 | TRBJ2-5 | TRBV5-1 | NA | NA | CASSSIGGPGETQYF | TGCGCCAGCAGTTCAATCGGAGGGCCCGGAGAGACCCAGTACTTC
16 | TRBJ2-6 | TRBV19 | NA | NA | CASSLLGGSGANVLTF | TGTGCCAGTAGTCTCCTTGGGGGATCTGGGGCCAACGTCCTGACTTTC
13 | TRBJ1-1 | TRBV10-3 | NA | NA | CAIPFRGNTEAFF | TGTGCCATCCCTTTCCGGGGGAACACTGAAGCTTTCTTT
14 | TRBJ2-1 | TRBV14 | NA | NA | CASSQVGHYNEQFF | TGTGCCAGCAGCCAAGTCGGCCACTACAATGAGCAGTTCTTC
19 | TRBJ2-1 | TRBV7-9 | NA | NA | CASSFHVSVGATGVNEQFF | TGTGCCAGCAGCTTCCATGTTTCGGTCGGCGCCACGGGGGTCAATGAGCAGTTCTTC
14 | TRBJ2-5 | TRBV13 | TRBD2 | NA | CASSDWTRRETQYF | TGTGCCAGCAGCGACTGGACTAGACGAGAGACCCAGTACTTC
13 | TRBJ2-5 | TRBV4-2 | NA | NA | CASSQDDKETQYF | TGTGCCAGCAGCCAAGATGACAAAGAGACCCAGTACTTC
16 | TRBJ2-5 | TRBV28 | NA | NA | CASSRVVGGYQETQYF | TGTGCCAGCAGTAGAGTCGTTGGGGGATACCAAGAGACCCAGTACTTC
13 | TRBJ2-7 | TRBV30 | NA | NA | CAWAGQLTYEQYF | TGTGCCTGGGCGGGACAGCTTACCTACGAGCAGTACTTC
13 | TRBJ2-1 | TRBV9 | NA | NA | CASSVGSYNEQFF | TGTGCCAGCAGCGTAGGGTCATACAATGAGCAGTTCTTC
15 | TRBJ2-1 | TRBV11-2 | NA | NA | CASSLDRANYNEQFF | TGTGCCAGCAGCTTAGATCGGGCTAATTACAATGAGCAGTTCTTC
17 | TRBJ2-1 | TRBV11-2 | NA | once | CASSSPRGKESYNEQFF | TGTGCCAGCAGCTCGCCTAGGGGTAAGGAATCCTACAATGAGCAGTTCTTC
11 | TRBJ1-2 | TRBV30 | TRBD1 | NA | CAWSGGGGYTF | TGTGCCTGGTCAGGGGGAGGGGGCTACACCTTC
15 | TRBJ2-1 | TRBV5-1 | NA | NA | CASSPGSVVGNEQFF | TGCGCCAGCAGCCCAGGAAGCGTCGTTGGTAATGAGCAGTTCTTC
10 | TRBJ2-1 | TRBV20-1 | TRBD1 | NA | CSTGVYEQFF | TGCAGTACAGGGGTCTATGAGCAGTTCTTC
13 | TRBJ1-1 | TRBV10-3 | NA | few | CAISDLRNTEAFF | TGTGCCATCAGTGACCTAAGGAACACTGAAGCTTTCTTT
17 | TRBJ2-3 | TRBV9 | TRBD2 | NA | CASSVGLAGDRTDTQYF | TGTGCCAGCAGCGTAGGGCTAGCGGGAGATCGCACAGATACGCAGTATTTT
13 | TRBJ2-1 | TRBV27 | NA | NA | CASGPGSYNEQFF | TGTGCCAGCGGACCAGGGTCCTACAATGAGCAGTTCTTC
11 | TRBJ2-5 | TRBV2 | NA | NA | CASRPGETQYF | TGTGCCAGCAGGCCGGGGGAGACCCAGTACTTC
15 | TRBJ1-2 | TRBV5-1 | NA | NA | CASSTTPGPNYGYTF | TGCGCCAGCAGCACGACTCCCGGCCCGAACTATGGCTACACCTTC
15 | TRBJ1-1 | TRBV5-1 | TRBD1 | NA | CASSLSGQGNTEAFF | TGCGCCAGCAGCTTGTCGGGACAGGGGAACACTGAAGCTTTCTTT
15 | TRBJ1-2 | TRBV28 | NA | NA | CASSPEFAPDYGYTF | TGTGCCAGCAGTCCCGAGTTCGCACCCGACTATGGCTACACCTTC
14 | TRBJ1-1 | TRBV13 | TRBD1 | NA | CASSRQGAIAEAFF | TGTGCCAGCAGTCGACAGGGGGCAATCGCTGAAGCTTTCTTT
15 | TRBJ2-2 | TRBV29-1 | NA | NA | CSGQVAGRNTGELFF | TGCAGCGGCCAAGTGGCGGGGCGAAACACCGGGGAGCTGTTTTTT
14 | TRBJ1-1 | TRBV5-1 | TRBD1 | NA | CASSLGQMGTEAFF | TGCGCCAGCAGCCTGGGACAGATGGGGACTGAAGCTTTCTTT
15 | TRBJ1-4 | TRBV2 | NA | NA | CASNQGIPTNEKLFF | TGTGCCAGCAACCAAGGCATCCCAACTAATGAAAAACTGTTTTTT
13 | TRBJ1-2 | TRBV5-1 | NA | NA | CASSLGQNYGYTF | TGCGCCAGCAGCTTGGGACAAAACTATGGCTACACCTTC
15 | TRBJ1-1 | TRBV4-2 | TRBD1 | NA | CASSQDSGQGTEAFF | TGTGCCAGCAGCCAAGATAGCGGACAGGGTACTGAAGCTTTCTTT
18 | TRBJ2-6 | TRBV27 | NA | NA | CASSKNRVKPSGANVLTF | TGTGCCAGCAGCAAAAACAGGGTTAAACCCTCTGGGGCCAACGTCCTGACTTTC
15 | TRBJ2-5 | TRBV30 | TRBD2 | NA | CAWSVGAGAQETQYF | TGTGCCTGGAGTGTTGGTGCGGGAGCGCAAGAGACCCAGTACTTC
15 | TRBJ2-7 | TRBV27 | TRBD1 | NA | CASSLLRQGRGEQYF | TGTGCCAGCAGCTTGCTTCGACAGGGCCGTGGCGAGCAGTACTTC
14 | TRBJ1-5 | TRBV6-6 | NA | NA | CASSPGSGNQPQHF | TGTGCCAGCAGTCCAGGTTCTGGCAATCAGCCCCAGCATTTT
13 | TRBJ2-5 | TRBV5-4 | NA | NA | CASSFVSQETQYF | TGTGCCAGCAGCTTTGTCAGCCAAGAGACCCAGTACTTC
17 | TRBJ2-7 | TRBV6-1 | TRBD2 | NA | CASSDPRRTSVSYEQYF | TGTGCCAGCAGTGATCCCAGACGGACTAGCGTCTCCTACGAGCAGTACTTC
17 | TRBJ2-7 | TRBV7-9 | TRBD2 | NA | CASGGLAGAFVAYEQYF | TGTGCCAGCGGAGGACTAGCGGGAGCTTTCGTCGCCTACGAGCAGTACTTC